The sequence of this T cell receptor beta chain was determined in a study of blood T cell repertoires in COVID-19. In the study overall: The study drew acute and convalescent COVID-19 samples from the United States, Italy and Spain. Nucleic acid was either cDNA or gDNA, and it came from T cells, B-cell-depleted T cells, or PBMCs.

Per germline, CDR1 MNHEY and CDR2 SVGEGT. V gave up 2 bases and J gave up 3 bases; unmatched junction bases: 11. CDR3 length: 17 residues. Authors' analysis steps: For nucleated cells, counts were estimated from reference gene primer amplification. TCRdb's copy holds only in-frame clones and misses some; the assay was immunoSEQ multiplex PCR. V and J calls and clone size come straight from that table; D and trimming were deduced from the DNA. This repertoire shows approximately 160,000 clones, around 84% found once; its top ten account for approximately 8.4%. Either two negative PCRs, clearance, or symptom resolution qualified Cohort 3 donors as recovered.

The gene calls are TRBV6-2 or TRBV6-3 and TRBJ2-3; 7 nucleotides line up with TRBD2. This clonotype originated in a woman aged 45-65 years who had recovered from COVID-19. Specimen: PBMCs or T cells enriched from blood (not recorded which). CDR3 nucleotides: TGTGCCAGCAGTTACCCGCCTCGGGGGAGGGCTACAGATACGCAGTATTTT. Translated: CASSYPPRGRATDTQYF.